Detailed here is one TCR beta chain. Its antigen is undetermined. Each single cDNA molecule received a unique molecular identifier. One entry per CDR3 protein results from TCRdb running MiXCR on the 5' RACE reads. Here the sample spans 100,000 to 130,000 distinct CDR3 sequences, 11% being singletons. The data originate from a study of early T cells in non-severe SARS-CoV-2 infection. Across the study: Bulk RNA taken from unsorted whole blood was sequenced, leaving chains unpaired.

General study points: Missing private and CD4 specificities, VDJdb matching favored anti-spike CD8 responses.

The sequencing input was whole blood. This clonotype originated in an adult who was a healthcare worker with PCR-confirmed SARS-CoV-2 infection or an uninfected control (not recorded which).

The CDR3 reads CASSSRTGGETQYF. The CDR3 coding sequence is TGTGCCAGCAGTTCCCGGACAGGAGGGGAGACCCAGTACTTC. This chain joins TRBV28 and TRBJ2-5, with D perhaps matching TRBD1 (7 bases). V was shortened by 4 bases and J by 5 bases, with 14 bases between the two germline ends. The length of the CDR3 is 14 residues. Germline CDR1 reads MDHEN; CDR2 reads SYDVKM.